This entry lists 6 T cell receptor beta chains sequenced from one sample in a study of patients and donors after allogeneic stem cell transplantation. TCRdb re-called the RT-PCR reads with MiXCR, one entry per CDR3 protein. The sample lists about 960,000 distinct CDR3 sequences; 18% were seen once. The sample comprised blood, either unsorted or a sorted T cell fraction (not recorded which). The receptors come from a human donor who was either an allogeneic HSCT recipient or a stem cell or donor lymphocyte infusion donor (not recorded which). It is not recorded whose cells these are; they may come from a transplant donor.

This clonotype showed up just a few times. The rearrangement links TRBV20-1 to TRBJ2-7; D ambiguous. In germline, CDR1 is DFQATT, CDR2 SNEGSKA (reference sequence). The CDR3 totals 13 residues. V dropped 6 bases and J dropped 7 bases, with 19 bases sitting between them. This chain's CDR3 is CSAFGPPVGEQYF. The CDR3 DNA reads TGCAGTGCATTCGGTCCCCCCGTGGGGGAGCAGTACTTC.

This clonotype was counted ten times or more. CDR3 region: CASSLAYSNQPQHF. The CDR3 region has the DNA TGTGCCAGCAGCTTAGCATATAGCAATCAGCCCCAGCATTTT. The chain has TRBV7-9 and TRBJ1-5; D gene uncertain. V dropped 0 bases and J dropped 0 bases, with 3 bases sitting between them. The CDR3 covers 14 residues. In germline, CDR1 is SEHNR, CDR2 FQNEAQ (reference sequence).

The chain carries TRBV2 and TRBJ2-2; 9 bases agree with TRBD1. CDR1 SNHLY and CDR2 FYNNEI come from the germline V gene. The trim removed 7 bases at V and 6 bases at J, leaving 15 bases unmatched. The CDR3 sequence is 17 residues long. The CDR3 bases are TGTGCCAGCACTACCCTTACAGGGGGCGCGGAGGCCGGGGAGCTGTTTTTT. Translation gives CASTTLTGGAEAGELFF.

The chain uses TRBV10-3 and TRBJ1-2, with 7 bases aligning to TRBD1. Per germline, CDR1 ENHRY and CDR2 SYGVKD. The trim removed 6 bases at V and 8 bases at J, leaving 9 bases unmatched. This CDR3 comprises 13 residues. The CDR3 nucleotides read TGTGCCATCAGGGGAAGACAGGGTGAGGGCTACACCTTC. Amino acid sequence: CAIRGRQGEGYTF.

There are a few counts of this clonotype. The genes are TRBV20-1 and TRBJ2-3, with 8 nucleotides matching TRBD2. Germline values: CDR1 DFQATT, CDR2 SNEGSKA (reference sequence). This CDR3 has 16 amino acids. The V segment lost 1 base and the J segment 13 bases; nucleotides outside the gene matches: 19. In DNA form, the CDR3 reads TGCAGTGCTAGAGTTGGCGGGACTAGACCCTCCAATCGCGAGTATTTT. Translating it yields CSARVGGTRPSNREYF.

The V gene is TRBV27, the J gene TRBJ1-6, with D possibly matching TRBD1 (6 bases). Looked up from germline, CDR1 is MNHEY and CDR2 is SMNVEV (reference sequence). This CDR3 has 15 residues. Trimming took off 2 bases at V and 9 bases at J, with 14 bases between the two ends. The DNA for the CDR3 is TGTGCCAGCAGTTTAGATAGGGGGACCGGTTCACCCCTCCACTTT. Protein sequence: CASSLDRGTGSPLHF.